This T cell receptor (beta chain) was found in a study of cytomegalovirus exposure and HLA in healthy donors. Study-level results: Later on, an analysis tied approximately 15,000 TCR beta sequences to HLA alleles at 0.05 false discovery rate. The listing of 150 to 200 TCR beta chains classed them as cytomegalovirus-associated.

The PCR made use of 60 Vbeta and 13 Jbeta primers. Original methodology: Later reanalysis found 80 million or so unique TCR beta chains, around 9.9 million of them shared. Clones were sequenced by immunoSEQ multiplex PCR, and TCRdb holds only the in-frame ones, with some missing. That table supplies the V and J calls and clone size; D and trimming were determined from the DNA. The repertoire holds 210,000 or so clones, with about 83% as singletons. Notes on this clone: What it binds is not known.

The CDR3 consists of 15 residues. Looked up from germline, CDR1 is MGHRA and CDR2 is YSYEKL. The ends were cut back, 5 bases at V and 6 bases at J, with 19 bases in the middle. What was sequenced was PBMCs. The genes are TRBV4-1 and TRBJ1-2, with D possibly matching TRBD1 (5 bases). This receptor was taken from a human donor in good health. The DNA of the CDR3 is TGCGCCAGCAGCAACCTACCCTTGGGGGGAGATGGCTACACCTTC. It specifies CASSNLPLGGDGYTF.